What follows are 13 T cell receptor beta chains derived from one specimen sequenced in a study of cytomegalovirus exposure and HLA in healthy donors. This PCR relied on a set of 60 Vbeta primers and 13 Jbeta primers. Sequencing used immunoSEQ multiplex PCR; TCRdb keeps in-frame clones, though not all of them. The sample records 250,000 to 350,000 clones, 70% to 90% being singletons. Sequencing was done on a sample of PBMCs. The receptor source for this set is a man aged 40-50 years in good health and CMV-seropositive.

This clone appeared a single time. The chain joins TRBV2 to TRBJ1-2, with 8 nucleotides matching TRBD1. CDR3 length: 14 amino acids. The V gene end was trimmed by 6 bases and the J gene end by 7 bases; junction bases not matched to a gene: 10. CDR1 and CDR2 (germline): SNHLY, FYNNEI. Here the CDR3 reads CASSEQGVLGGYTF. CDR3 sequence (DNA): TGTGCCAGCAGCGAACAGGGGGTTCTAGGTGGCTACACCTTC.

This clone was seen repeatedly, ten times or more. The chain joins TRBV14 to TRBJ2-4; 10 bases are a match to TRBD1. The V gene's germline CDR1 is SGHDN and CDR2 FVKESK. V dropped 3 bases and J dropped 6; count of bases not matched to a gene: 8. This CDR3 has 16 amino acids. The CDR3 sequence is CASSQKGGQGRNIQYF. The CDR3 DNA reads as TGTGCCAGCAGCCAGAAAGGGGGACAGGGGCGAAACATTCAGTACTTC. The full variable domain, its missing parts supplied by reference TRBV14 and TRBJ2-4, is EAGVTQFPSHSVIEKGQTVTLRCDPISGHDNLYWYRRVMGKEIKFLLHFVKESKQDESGMPNNRFLAERTGGTYSTLKVQPAELEDSGVYFCASSQKGGQGRNIQYFGAGTRLSVL.

This clone has only one observation. The chain recombines TRBV6-1 with TRBJ1-2; 7 bases align to TRBD1. Germline-derived CDR1 and CDR2 are MNHNS and SASEGT. This CDR3 is 14 amino acids long. The V gene end was trimmed by 6 bases and the J gene end by 4 bases; junction bases not matched to a gene: 8. CDR3 residues: CASRRQGLLYGYTF. As DNA, the CDR3 is TGTGCCAGCAGGAGACAGGGCCTCCTCTATGGCTACACCTTC.

This clone was seen a few times. The junction differs from germline at one of its ends, possibly a read error. V and J are TRBV7-2 and TRBJ1-1, with TRBD1 as a possible D gene (6 bases). Germline V gene lookup returns CDR1 SGHTA and CDR2 FQGNSA. This CDR3 has 12 amino acids. The CDR3 DNA sequence: TGTGCCAGCAGCTTAGACAGGGATATCCCCTTTTTT. Protein sequence: CASSLDRDIPFF.

The chain couples TRBV12-5 to TRBJ2-3; unclear D gene. The germline V gene encodes CDR1 LGHNT and CDR2 FRNRAP. Trimming stripped 7 bases from V and 1 base from J, with 9 bases between. The CDR3 totals 13 residues. CDR3 nucleotides: TGTGCTAGTGCCTACGATCGCACAGATACGCAGTATTTT. The encoded protein is CASAYDRTDTQYF. Complete variable domain (other parts from reference TRBV12-5 and TRBJ2-3): DARVTQTPRHKVTEMGQEVTMRCQPILGHNTVFWYRQTMMQGLELLAYFRNRAPLDDSGMPKDRFSAEMPDATLATLKIQPSEPRDSAVYFCASAYDRTDTQYFGPGTRLTVL.

The chain couples TRBV7-2 to TRBJ2-3, with D hard to call. Germline CDR1 SGHTA, CDR2 FQGNSA. The CDR3 is made up of 14 amino acids. With 1 base removed from V and 8 bases from J, the gap between germline ends came to 13 bases. CDR3 coding DNA: TGTGCCAGCAGCTTAGACCGGAGATTTGGTACGCAGTATTTT. It is translated as CASSLDRRFGTQYF.

This chain joins TRBV5-1 and TRBJ2-1, with 7 bases aligning to TRBD2. Losses at the gene ends were 4 bases for V and 4 bases for J; bases not matched to a gene: 8. In germline, CDR1 is SGHRS, CDR2 YFSETQ. The CDR3 spans 15 residues. The CDR3 DNA reads TGCGCCAGCAGCGGGGCGGGGGACGGTTACAATGAGCAGTTCTTC. The encoded protein is CASSGAGDGYNEQFF.

This chain connects TRBV21-1 to TRBJ2-5; the table's D call of TRBD1 was not tested on the DNA. TRBV21-1 constitutes a pseudogene. The CDR3 extends over 17 amino acids. CDR3 amino acids: CASSSEGGTASQETQYF. In DNA form, the CDR3 reads TGTGCCAGCAGCAGCGAAGGGGGGACAGCCTCCCAAGAGACCCAGTACTTC.

This clone has only one observation. The chain uses TRBV27 and TRBJ2-3; tentative D call: TRBD2 (6 bases). Germline loops: CDR1 MNHEY, CDR2 SMNVEV (reference sequence). V lost 7 bases, J lost 3 bases, and 23 bases lay in between. This CDR3 has 17 residues. CDR3 sequence: CASKGFFAGRWTDTQYF. DNA of the CDR3: TGTGCCAGCAAAGGGTTTTTTGCGGGGAGGTGGACAGATACGCAGTATTTT.

The CDR3 nucleotides are TGTGCCAGCTCACCAGGTCGTCAGGGTTACGAGCAGTACTTC. Amino acids: CASSPGRQGYEQYF. V usage is TRBV18 and J usage is TRBJ2-7, with D tentatively TRBD1 (5 bases). CDR3 length: 14 residues. Trimming took off 2 bases at V and 4 bases at J, with 12 bases between the two ends. Germline V gene sequence: CDR1 KGHSH, CDR2 LQKENI. The variable domain in full, completed from reference TRBV18 and TRBJ2-7, reads NAGVMQNPRHLVRRRGQEARLRCSPMKGHSHVYWYRQLPEEGLKFMVYLQKENIIDESGMPKERFSAEFPKEGPSILRIQQVVRGDSAAYFCASSPGRQGYEQYFGPGTRLTVT.

This chain connects TRBV5-1 to TRBJ1-2; D may be TRBD1 (5 bases). The ends were cut back, 1 base at V and 4 bases at J, with 11 bases in the middle. In germline, CDR1 is SGHRS, CDR2 YFSETQ. CDR3 length: 14 amino acids. Here the CDR3 DNA reads TGCGCCAGCAGCTTGCCAGGGCCCACCTATGGCTACACCTTC. Its translation is CASSLPGPTYGYTF.

The chain has TRBV19 and TRBJ2-1, with D perhaps matching TRBD2 (6 bases). CDR1 LNHDA and CDR2 SQIVND come from the germline V gene (reference sequence). The CDR3 has 17 residues. V lost 0 bases and J lost 9, with 21 bases in between. The CDR3 DNA reads TGTGCCAGTAGTATAGACCAGACATACCCGGTCGGGGGTGAGCAGTTCTTC. This codes for CASSIDQTYPVGGEQFF.

The rearrangement joins TRBV7-9 to TRBJ2-3, with D unresolved. The CDR3 is 13 amino acids. Germline lookup yields CDR1 SEHNR and CDR2 FQNEAQ (reference sequence). Trimming shortened V by 3 bases and J by 3 bases, and 7 bases separated the two germline ends. This CDR3 is CASSFRETDTQYF. The CDR3 DNA is TGTGCCAGCAGCTTTCGTGAGACAGATACGCAGTATTTT.